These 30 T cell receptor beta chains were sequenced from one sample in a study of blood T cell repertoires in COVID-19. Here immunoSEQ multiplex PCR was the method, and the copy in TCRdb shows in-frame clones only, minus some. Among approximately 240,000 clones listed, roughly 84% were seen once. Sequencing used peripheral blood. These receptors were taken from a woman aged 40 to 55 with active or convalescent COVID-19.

CDR3 nucleotides: TGTGCCAGCAGCCAAACAGGGTCGGGCACTGAAGCTTTCTTT. Amino acids: CASSQTGSGTEAFF. This chain uses TRBV3-1 (or the pseudogene TRBV3-2) with TRBJ1-1; TRBD1 might be the D (6 bases). Deletions cut 2 bases from V and 4 bases from J, with 11 bases between. CDR3 length: 14 residues. Germline assignment: CDR1 LGHDT and CDR2 YNNKEL (reference sequence).

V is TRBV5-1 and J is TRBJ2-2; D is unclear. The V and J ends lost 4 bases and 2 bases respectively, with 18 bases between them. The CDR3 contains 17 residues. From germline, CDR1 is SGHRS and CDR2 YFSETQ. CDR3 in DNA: TGCGCCAGCAGCCAGAAGACACCTTTCTCCAACACCGGGGAGCTGTTTTTT. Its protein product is CASSQKTPFSNTGELFF.

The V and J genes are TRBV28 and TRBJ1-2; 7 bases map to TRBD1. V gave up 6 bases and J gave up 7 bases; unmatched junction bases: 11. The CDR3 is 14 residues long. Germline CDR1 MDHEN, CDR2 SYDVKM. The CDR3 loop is CASSLTLQGSGYTF. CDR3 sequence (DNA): TGTGCCAGCAGCCTAACCCTACAGGGGAGTGGCTACACCTTC.

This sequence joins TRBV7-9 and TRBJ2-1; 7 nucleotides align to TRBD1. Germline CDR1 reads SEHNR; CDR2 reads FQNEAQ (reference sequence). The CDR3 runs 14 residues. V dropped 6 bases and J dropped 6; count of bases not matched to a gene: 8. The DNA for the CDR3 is TGTGCCAGCAGTTTCTCCGGACAGGTCAATGAGCAGTTCTTC. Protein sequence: CASSFSGQVNEQFF.

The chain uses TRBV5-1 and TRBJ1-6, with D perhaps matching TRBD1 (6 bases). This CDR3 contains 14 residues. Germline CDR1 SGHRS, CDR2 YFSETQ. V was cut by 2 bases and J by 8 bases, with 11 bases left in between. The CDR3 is CASSFRTADSPLHF. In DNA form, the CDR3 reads TGCGCCAGCAGCTTTAGGACAGCTGATTCACCCCTCCACTTT.

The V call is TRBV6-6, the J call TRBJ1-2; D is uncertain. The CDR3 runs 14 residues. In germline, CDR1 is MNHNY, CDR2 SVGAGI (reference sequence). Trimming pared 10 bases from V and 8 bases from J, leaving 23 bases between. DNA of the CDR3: TGTGCCACCCCGCCACCCCGGGAATTGATGGGCTACACCTTC. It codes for CATPPPRELMGYTF.

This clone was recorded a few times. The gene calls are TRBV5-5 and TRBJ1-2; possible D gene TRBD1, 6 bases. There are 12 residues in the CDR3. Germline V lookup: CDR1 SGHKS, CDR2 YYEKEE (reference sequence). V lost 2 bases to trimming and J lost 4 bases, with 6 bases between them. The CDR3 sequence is CASSLQGYGYTF. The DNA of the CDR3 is TGTGCCAGCAGCTTACAGGGCTATGGCTACACCTTC.

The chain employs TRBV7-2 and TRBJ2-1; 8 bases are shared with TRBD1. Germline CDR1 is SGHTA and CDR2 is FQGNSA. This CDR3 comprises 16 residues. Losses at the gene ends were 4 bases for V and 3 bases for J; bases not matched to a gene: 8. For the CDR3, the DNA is TGTGCCAGCAGCTACTTCGGGACAGGATTCTACAATGAGCAGTTCTTC. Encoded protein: CASSYFGTGFYNEQFF.

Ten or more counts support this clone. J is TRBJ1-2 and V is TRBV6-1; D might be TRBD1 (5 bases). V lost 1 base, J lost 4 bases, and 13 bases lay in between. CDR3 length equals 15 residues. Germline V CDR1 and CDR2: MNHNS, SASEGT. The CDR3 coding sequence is TGTGCCAGCAGTGAAGAGGGGTACGGTAGCTATGGCTACACCTTC. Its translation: CASSEEGYGSYGYTF.

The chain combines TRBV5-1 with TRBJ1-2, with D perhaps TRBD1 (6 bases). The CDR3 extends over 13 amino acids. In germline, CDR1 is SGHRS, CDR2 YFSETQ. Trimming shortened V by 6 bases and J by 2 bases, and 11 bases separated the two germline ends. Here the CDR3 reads CASTAGANYGYTF. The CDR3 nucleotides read TGCGCCAGCACGGCAGGGGCCAACTATGGCTACACCTTC.

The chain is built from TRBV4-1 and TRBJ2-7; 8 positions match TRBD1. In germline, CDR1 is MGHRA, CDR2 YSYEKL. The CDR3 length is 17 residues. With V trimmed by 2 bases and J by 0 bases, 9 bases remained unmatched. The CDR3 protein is CASSQQLGQALSYEQYF. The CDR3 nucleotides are TGCGCCAGCAGCCAACAGTTGGGACAGGCCCTCTCCTACGAGCAGTACTTC.

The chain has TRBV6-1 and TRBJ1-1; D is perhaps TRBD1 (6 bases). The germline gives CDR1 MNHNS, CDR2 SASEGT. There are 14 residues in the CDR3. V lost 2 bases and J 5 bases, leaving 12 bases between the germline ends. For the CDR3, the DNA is TGTGCCAGCAGTGAATCAGGGGCTATGACTGAAGCTTTCTTT. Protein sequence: CASSESGAMTEAFF.

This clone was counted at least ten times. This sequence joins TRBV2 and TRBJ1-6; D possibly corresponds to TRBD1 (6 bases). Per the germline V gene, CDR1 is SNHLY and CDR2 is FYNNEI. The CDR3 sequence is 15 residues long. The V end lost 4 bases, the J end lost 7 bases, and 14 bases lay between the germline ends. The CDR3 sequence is CASSGRGARNSPLHF. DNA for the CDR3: TGTGCCAGCAGTGGCCGGGGGGCTAGAAATTCACCCCTCCACTTT. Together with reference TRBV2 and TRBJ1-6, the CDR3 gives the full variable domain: EPEVTQTPSHQVTQMGQEVILRCVPISNHLYFYWYRQILGQKVEFLVSFYNNEISEKSEIFDDQFSVERPDGSNFTLKIRSTKLEDSAMYFCASSGRGARNSPLHFGNGTRLTVT.

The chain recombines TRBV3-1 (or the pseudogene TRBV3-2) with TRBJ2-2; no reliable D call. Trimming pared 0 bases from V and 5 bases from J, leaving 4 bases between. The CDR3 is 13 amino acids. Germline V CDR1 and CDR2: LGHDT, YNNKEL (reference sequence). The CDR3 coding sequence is TGTGCCAGCAGCCAAGACCTAACCGGGGAGCTGTTTTTT. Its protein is CASSQDLTGELFF.

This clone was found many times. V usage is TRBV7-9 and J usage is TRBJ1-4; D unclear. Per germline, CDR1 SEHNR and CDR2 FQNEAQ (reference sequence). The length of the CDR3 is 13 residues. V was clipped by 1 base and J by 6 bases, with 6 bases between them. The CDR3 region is CASSLGTDEKLFF. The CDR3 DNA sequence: TGTGCCAGCAGCTTAGGCACGGATGAAAAACTGTTTTTT.

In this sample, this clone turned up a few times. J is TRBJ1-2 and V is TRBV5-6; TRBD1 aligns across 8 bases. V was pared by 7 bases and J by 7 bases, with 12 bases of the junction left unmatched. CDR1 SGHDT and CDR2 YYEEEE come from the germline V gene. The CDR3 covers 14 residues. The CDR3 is CASGNRGFGSGYTF. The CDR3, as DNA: TGTGCCAGCGGTAACAGGGGGTTTGGTAGTGGCTACACCTTC.

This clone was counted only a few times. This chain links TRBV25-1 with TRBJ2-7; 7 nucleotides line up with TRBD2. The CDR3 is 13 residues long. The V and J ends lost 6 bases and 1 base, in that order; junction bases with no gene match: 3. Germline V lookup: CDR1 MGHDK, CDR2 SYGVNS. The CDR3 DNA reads TGTGCCAGCAGGCAGGGAGGGTCCTACGAGCAGTACTTC. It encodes CASRQGGSYEQYF.

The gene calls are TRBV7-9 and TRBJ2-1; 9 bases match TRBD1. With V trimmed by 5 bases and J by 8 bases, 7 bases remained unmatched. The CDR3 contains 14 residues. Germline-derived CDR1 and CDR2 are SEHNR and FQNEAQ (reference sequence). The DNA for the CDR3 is TGTGCCAGCAGCGAACAGGGGGCTAGCCATGAGCAGTTCTTC. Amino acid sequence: CASSEQGASHEQFF.

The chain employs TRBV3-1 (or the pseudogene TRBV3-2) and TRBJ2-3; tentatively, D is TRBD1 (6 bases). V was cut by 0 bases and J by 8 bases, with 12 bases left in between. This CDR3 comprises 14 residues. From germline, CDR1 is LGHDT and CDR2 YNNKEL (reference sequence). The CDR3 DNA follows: TGTGCCAGCAGCCAAGAAGGCAGGGGTCGTACGCAGTATTTT. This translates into CASSQEGRGRTQYF.

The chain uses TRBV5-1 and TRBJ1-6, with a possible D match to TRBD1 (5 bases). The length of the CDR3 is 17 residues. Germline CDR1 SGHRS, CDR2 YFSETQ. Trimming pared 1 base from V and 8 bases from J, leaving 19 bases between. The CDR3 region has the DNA TGCGCCAGCAGCTTGAAATTGGAGCAGGGAAACGATTCACCCCTCCACTTT. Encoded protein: CASSLKLEQGNDSPLHF. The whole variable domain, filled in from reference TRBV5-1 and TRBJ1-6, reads KAGVTQTPRYLIKTRGQQVTLSCSPISGHRSVSWYQQTPGQGLQFLFEYFSETQRNKGNFPGRFSGRQFSNSRSEMNVSTLELGDSALYLCASSLKLEQGNDSPLHFGNGTRLTVT.

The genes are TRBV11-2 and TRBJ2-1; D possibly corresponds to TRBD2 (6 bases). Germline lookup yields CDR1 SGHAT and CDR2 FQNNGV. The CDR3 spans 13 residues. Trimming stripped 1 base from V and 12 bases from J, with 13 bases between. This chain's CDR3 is CASSLGAEGRQFF. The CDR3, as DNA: TGTGCCAGCAGCTTAGGTGCGGAGGGAAGGCAGTTCTTC.

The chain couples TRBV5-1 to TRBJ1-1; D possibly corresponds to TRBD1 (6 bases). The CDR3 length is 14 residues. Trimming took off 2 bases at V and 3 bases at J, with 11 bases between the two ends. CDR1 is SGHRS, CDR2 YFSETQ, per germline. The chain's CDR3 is CASSLWEGDTEAFF. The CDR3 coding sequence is TGCGCCAGCAGCTTATGGGAGGGGGACACTGAAGCTTTCTTT.

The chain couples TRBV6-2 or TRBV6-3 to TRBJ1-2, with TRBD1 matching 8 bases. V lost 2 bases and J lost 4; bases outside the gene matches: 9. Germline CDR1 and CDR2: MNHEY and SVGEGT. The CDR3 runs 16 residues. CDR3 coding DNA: TGTGCCAGCAGTTACAGTGTGGGACAGGAAAGCTATGGCTACACCTTC. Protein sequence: CASSYSVGQESYGYTF.

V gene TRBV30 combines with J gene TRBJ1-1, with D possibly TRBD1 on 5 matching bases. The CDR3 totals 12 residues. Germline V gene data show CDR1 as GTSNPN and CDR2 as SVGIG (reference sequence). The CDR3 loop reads CSHGGAQAEAFF. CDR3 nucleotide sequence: TGTTCCCACGGCGGGGCCCAGGCTGAAGCTTTCTTT.

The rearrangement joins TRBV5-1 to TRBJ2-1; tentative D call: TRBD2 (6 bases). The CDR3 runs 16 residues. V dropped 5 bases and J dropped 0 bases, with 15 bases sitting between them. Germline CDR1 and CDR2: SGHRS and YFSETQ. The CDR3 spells CASRRDGGYSYNEQFF. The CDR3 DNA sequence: TGCGCCAGCAGACGGGACGGGGGATACTCCTACAATGAGCAGTTCTTC.

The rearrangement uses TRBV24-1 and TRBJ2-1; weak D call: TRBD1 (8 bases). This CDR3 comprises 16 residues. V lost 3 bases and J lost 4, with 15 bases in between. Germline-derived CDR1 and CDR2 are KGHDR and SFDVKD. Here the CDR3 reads CATSDTDRGLYNEQFF. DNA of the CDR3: TGTGCCACCAGTGATACTGACAGGGGACTATACAATGAGCAGTTCTTC.

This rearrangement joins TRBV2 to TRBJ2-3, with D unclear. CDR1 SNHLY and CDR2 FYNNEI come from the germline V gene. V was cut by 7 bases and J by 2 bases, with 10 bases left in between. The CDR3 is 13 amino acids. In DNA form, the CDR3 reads TGTGCCAGCATGGAGAGAAACACAGATACGCAGTATTTT. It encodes CASMERNTDTQYF.

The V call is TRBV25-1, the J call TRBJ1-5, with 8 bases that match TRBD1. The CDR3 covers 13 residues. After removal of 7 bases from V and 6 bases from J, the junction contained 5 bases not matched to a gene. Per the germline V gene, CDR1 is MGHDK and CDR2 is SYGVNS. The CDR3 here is CASTDRDGQPQHF. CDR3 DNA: TGTGCCAGCACGGACAGGGATGGTCAGCCCCAGCATTTT.

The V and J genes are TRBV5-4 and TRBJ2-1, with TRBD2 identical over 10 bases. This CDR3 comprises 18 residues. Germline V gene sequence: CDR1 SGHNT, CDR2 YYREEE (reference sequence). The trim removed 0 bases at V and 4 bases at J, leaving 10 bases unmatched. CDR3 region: CASSLGRLAGSNYNEQFF. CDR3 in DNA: TGTGCCAGCAGCTTGGGTCGACTAGCGGGCAGCAATTACAATGAGCAGTTCTTC.

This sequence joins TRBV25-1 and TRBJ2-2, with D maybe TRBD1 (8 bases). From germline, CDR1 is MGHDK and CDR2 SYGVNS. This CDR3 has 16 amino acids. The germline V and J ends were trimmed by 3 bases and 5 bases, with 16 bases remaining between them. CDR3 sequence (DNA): TGTGCCAGCAGTGATACGAACAGGGGGGGTACCGGGGAGCTGTTTTTT. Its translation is CASSDTNRGGTGELFF. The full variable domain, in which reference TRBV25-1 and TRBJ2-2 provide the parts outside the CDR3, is EADIYQTPRYLVIGTGKKITLECSQTMGHDKMYWYQQDPGMELHLIHYSYGVNSTEKGDLSSESTVSRIRTEHFPLTLESARPSHTSQYLCASSDTNRGGTGELFFGEGSRLTVL.